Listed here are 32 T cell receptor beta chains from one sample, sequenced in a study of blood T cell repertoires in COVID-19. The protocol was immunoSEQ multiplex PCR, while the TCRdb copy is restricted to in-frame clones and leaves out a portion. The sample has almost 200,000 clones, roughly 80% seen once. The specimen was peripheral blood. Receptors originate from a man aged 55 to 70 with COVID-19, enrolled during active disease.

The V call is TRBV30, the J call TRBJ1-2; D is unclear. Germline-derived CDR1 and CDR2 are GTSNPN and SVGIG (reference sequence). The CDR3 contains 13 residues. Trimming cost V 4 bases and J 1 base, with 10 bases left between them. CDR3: CAWMGRFNYGYTF. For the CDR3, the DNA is TGTGCCTGGATGGGCAGATTTAACTATGGCTACACCTTC. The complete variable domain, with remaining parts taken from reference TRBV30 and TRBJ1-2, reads SQTIHQWPATLVQPVGSPLSLECTVEGTSNPNLYWYRQAAGRGLQLLFYSVGIGQISSEVPQNLSASRPQDRQFILSSKKLLLSDSGFYLCAWMGRFNYGYTFGSGTRLTVV.

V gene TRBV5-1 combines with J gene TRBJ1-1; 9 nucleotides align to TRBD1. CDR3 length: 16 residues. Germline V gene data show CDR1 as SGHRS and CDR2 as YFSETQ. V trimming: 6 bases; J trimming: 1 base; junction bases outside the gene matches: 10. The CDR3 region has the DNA TGCGCCAGCAAGGACGGGGGGACAGGGCAGAACACTGAAGCTTTCTTT. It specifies CASKDGGTGQNTEAFF. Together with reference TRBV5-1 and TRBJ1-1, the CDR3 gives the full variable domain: KAGVTQTPRYLIKTRGQQVTLSCSPISGHRSVSWYQQTPGQGLQFLFEYFSETQRNKGNFPGRFSGRQFSNSRSEMNVSTLELGDSALYLCASKDGGTGQNTEAFFGQGTRLTVV.

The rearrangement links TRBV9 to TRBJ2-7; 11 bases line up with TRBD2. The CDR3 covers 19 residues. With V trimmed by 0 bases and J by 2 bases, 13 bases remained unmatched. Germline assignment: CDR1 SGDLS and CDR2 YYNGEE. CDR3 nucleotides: TGTGCCAGCAGCGTAGGGGGCGGGCTAGCGGGAGGAGGGACCTACGAGCAGTACTTC. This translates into CASSVGGGLAGGGTYEQYF.

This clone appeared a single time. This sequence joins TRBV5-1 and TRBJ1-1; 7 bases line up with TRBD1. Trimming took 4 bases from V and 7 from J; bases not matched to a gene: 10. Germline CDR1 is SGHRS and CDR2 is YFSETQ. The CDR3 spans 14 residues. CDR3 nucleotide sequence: TGCGCCAGCAGCCTCCAGACAGGGACACTTGAAGCTTTCTTT. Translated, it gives CASSLQTGTLEAFF.

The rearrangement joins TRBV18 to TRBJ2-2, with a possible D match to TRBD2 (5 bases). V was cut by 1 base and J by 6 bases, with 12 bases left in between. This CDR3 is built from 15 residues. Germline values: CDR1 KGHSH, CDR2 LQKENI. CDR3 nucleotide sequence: TGTGCCAGCTCACCACGAGAGGGCGCGGCCGGGGAGCTGTTTTTT. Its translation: CASSPREGAAGELFF.

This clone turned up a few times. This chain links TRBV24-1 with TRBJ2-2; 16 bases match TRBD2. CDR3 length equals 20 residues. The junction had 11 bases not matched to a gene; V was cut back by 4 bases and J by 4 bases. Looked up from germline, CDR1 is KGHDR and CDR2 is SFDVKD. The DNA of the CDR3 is TGTGCCACCAGTGACCCCGGGACTAGCGGGAGGGCCCTCGGCACCGGGGAGCTGTTTTTT. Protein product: CATSDPGTSGRALGTGELFF.

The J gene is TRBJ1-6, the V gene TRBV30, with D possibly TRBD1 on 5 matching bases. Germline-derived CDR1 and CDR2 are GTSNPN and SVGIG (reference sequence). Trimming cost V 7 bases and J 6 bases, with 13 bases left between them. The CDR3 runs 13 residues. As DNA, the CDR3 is TGTGCCTCTAAGGGGCCTGGTAATTCACCCCTCCACTTT. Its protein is CASKGPGNSPLHF.

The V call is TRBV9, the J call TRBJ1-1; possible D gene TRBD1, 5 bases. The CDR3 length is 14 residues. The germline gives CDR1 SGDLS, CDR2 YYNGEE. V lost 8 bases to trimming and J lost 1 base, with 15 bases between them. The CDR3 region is CARDRSRGNTEAFF. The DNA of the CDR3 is TGTGCCAGGGACCGCAGTAGGGGGAACACTGAAGCTTTCTTT.

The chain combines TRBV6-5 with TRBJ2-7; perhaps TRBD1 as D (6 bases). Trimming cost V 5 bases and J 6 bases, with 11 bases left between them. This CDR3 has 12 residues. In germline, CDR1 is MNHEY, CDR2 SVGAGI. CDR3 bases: TGTGCCAGCAGTCAGGGGTTAGGCGAGCAGTACTTC. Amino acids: CASSQGLGEQYF.

The CDR3 sequence: CASSLLGRGYTF. CDR3 coding DNA: TGTGCCAGCAGCTTATTGGGCCGGGGCTACACCTTC. The chain has TRBV7-9 and TRBJ1-2; D unresolved. V lost 2 bases and J 8 bases, leaving 9 bases between the germline ends. The CDR3 totals 12 residues. Germline V gene data show CDR1 as SEHNR and CDR2 as FQNEAQ (reference sequence). The full variable domain, completed using reference TRBV7-9 and TRBJ1-2, is DTGVSQNPRHKITKRGQNVTFRCDPISEHNRLYWYRQTLGQGPEFLTYFQNEAQLEKSRLLSDRFSAERPKGSFSTLEIQRTEQGDSAMYLCASSLLGRGYTFGSGTRLTVV.

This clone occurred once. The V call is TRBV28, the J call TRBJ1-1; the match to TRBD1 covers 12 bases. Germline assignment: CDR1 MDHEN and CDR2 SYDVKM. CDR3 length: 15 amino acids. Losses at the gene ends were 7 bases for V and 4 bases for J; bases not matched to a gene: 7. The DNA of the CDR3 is TGTGCCAGCAATCCCGGGACAGGGGGCATCACTGAAGCTTTCTTT. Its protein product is CASNPGTGGITEAFF. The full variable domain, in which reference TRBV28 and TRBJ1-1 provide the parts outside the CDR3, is DVKVTQSSRYLVKRTGEKVFLECVQDMDHENMFWYRQDPGLGLRLIYFSYDVKMKEKGDIPEGYSVSREKKERFSLILESASTNQTSMYLCASNPGTGGITEAFFGQGTRLTVV.

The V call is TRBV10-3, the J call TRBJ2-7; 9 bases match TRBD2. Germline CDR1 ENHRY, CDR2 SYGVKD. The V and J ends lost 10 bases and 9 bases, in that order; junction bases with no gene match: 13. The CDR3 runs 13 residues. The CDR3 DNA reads TGTGCCACCCAACTGGCGGGAGGGCCCGTGCAGTACTTC. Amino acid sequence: CATQLAGGPVQYF.

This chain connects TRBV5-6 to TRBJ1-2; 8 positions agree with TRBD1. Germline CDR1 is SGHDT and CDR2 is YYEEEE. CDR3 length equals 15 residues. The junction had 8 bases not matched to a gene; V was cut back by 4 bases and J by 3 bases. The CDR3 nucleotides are TGTGCCAGCAGCATAAAGGGACAGGATGACTATGGCTACACCTTC. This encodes CASSIKGQDDYGYTF.

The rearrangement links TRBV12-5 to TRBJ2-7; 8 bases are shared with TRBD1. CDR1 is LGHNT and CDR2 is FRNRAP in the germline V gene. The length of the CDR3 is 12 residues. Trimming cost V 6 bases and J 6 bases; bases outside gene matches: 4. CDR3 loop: CASGRGPGEQYF. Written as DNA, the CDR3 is TGTGCTAGTGGCAGGGGGCCAGGCGAGCAGTACTTC.

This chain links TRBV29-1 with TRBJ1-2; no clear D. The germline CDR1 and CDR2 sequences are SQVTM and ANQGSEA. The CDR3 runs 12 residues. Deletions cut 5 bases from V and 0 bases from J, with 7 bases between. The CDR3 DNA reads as TGCAGCGTTAATTATTCTAACTATGGCTACACCTTC. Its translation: CSVNYSNYGYTF. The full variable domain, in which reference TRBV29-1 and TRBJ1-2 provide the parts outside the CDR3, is SAVISQKPSRDICQRGTSLTIQCQVDSQVTMMFWYRQQPGQSLTLIATANQGSEATYESGFVIDKFPISRPNLTFSTLTVSNMSPEDSSIYLCSVNYSNYGYTFGSGTRLTVV.

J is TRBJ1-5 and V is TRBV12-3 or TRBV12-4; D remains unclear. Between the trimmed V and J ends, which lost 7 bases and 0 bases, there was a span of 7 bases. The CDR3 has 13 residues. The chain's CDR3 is CASTPDSNQPQHF. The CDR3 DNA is TGTGCCAGCACCCCAGATAGCAATCAGCCCCAGCATTTT.

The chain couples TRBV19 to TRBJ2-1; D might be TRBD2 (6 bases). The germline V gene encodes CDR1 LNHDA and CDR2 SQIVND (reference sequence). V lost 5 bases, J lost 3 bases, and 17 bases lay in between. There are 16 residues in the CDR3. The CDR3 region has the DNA TGTGCCAGTAGTGCCCCTGGCGGGGAATACTACAATGAGCAGTTCTTC. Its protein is CASSAPGGEYYNEQFF.

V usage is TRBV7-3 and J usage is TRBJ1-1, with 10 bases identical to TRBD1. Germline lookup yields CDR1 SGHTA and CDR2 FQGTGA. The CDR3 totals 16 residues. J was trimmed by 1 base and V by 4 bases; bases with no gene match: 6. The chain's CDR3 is CASSSRDRGSNTEAFF. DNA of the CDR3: TGTGCCAGCAGCTCCCGGGACAGGGGCTCGAACACTGAAGCTTTCTTT.

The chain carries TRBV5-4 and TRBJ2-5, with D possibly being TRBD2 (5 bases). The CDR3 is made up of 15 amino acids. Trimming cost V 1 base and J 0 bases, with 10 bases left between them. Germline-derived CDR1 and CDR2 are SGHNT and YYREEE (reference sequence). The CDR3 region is CASSLPGLYQETQYF. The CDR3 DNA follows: TGTGCCAGCAGCTTGCCCGGACTGTACCAAGAGACCCAGTACTTC.

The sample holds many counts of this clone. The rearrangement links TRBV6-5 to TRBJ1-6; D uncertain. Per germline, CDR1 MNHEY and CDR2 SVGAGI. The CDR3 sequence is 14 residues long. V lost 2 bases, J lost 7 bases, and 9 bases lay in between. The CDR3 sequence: CASSYGSQNSPLHF. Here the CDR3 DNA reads TGTGCCAGCAGTTACGGGAGCCAAAATTCACCCCTCCACTTT.

Written as DNA, the CDR3 is TGTGCCAGCAGCCAAGACAGGGACACGGACGGCTACACCTTC. Protein: CASSQDRDTDGYTF. This rearrangement joins TRBV4-2 to TRBJ1-2, with D maybe TRBD1 (6 bases). Trimming removed 0 bases at V and 8 bases at J, with 13 bases between. The germline gives CDR1 LGHNA, CDR2 YNFKEQ. This CDR3 contains 14 residues.

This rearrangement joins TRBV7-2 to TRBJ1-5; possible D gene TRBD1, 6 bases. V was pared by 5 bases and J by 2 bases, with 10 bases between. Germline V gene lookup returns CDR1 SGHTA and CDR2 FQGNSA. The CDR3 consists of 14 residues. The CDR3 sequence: CASSDRQGNQPQHF. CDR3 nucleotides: TGTGCCAGCAGCGATAGACAGGGCAATCAGCCCCAGCATTTT. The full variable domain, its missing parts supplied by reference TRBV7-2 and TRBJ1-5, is GAGVSQSPSNKVTEKGKDVELRCDPISGHTALYWYRQSLGQGLEFLIYFQGNSAPDKSGLPSDRFSAERTGGSVSTLTIQRTQQEDSAVYLCASSDRQGNQPQHFGDGTRLSIL.

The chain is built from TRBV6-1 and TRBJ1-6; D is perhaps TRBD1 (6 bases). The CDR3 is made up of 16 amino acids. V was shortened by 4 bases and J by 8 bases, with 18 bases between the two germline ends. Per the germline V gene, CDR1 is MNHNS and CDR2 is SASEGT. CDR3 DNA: TGTGCCAGCAGTGGATCAGGGGTCTGGATTGATTCACCCCTCCACTTT. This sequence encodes CASSGSGVWIDSPLHF.

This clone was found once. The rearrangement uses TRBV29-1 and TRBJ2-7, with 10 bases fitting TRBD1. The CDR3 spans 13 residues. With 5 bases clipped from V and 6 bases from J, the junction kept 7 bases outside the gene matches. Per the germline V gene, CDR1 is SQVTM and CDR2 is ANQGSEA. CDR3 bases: TGCAGCGTTATCCGGGACAGGGGTCTCGAGCAGTACTTC. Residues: CSVIRDRGLEQYF.

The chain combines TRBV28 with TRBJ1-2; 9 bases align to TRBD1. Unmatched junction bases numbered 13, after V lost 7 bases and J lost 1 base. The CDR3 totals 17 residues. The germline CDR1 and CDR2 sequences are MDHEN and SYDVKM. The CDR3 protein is CASTLGGTGPYNYGYTF. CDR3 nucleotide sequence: TGTGCCAGCACATTAGGGGGGACAGGGCCTTATAACTATGGCTACACCTTC.

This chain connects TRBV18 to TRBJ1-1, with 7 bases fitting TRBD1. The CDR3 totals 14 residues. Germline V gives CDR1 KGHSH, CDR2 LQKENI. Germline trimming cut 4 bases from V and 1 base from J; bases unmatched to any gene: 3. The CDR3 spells CASSLGQKNTEAFF. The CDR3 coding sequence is TGTGCCAGCTCACTGGGACAGAAGAACACTGAAGCTTTCTTT.

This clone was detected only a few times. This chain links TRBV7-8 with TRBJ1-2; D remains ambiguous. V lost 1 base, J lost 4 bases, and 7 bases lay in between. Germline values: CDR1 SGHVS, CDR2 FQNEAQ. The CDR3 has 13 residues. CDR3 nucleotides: TGTGCCAGCAGCTTAGGGGGAGGCTATGGCTACACCTTC. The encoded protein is CASSLGGGYGYTF. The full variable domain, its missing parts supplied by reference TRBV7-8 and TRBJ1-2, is GAGVSQSPRYKVAKRGQDVALRCDPISGHVSLFWYQQALGQGPEFLTYFQNEAQLDKSGLPSDRFFAERPEGSVSTLKIQRTQQEDSAVYLCASSLGGGYGYTFGSGTRLTVV.

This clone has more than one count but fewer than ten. DNA for the CDR3: TGTGCCAGCAGCCTCCTCGGGGAGGGAGCTGAAGCTTTCTTT. Translation: CASSLLGEGAEAFF. The chain couples TRBV3-1 (or the pseudogene TRBV3-2) to TRBJ1-1; D remains unclear. With 4 bases removed from V and 6 bases from J, the gap between germline ends came to 15 bases. The CDR3 has 14 amino acids. Germline V gives CDR1 LGHDT, CDR2 YNNKEL (reference sequence).

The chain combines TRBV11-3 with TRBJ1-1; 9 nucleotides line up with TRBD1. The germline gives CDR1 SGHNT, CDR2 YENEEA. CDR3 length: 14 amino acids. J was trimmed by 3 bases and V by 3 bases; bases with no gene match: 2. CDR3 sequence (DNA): TGTGCCAGCAGCTTGGGACAGGGAGACACTGAAGCTTTCTTT. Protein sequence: CASSLGQGDTEAFF.

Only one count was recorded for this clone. This CDR3 is CASSRLPGDEQYF. CDR3 DNA sequence: TGTGCCAGCAGCCGCCTACCGGGGGACGAGCAGTACTTC. The chain combines TRBV14 with TRBJ2-7; D possibly corresponds to TRBD2 (6 bases). The CDR3 covers 13 residues. Germline CDR1 and CDR2: SGHDN and FVKESK. Trimming left V 4 bases short and J 5 bases short, with 12 bases between. The whole variable domain, remainder taken from reference TRBV14 and TRBJ2-7, is EAGVTQFPSHSVIEKGQTVTLRCDPISGHDNLYWYRRVMGKEIKFLLHFVKESKQDESGMPNNRFLAERTGGTYSTLKVQPAELEDSGVYFCASSRLPGDEQYFGPGTRLTVT.

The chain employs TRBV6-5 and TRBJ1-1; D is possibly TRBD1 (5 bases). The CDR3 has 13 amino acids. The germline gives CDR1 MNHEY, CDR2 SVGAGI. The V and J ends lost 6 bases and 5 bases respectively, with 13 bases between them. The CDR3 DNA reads TGTGCCAGCAGGATGGGGGGAAGAACTGAAGCTTTCTTT. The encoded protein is CASRMGGRTEAFF.

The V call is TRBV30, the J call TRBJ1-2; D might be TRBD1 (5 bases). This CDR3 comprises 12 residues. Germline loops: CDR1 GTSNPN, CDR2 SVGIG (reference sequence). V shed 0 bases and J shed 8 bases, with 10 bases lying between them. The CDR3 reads CAWSVGGVGYTF. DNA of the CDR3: TGTGCCTGGAGTGTAGGAGGGGTCGGCTACACCTTC.